This T cell receptor (beta chain) emerged from a study of CD4+ T cells in melanoma. This CDR3 comprises 16 residues. The V gene's germline CDR1 is SGHAT and CDR2 FQNNGV. V lost 0 bases to trimming and J lost 9 bases, with 17 bases between them. Sequenced by immunoSEQ multiplex PCR; TCRdb stores in-frame clones only, minus some. The sample consists of 13,000 to 15,000 clones, approximately 72% of them appearing once. The specimen was cells from a culture (not recorded whether cultured in vitro). The receptor was derived from a human donor with melanoma. The chain uses TRBV11-2 and TRBJ2-2; tentative D call: TRBD1 (6 bases). DNA of the CDR3: TGTGCCAGCAGCTTAGAGCTAACCCAGGGGACCAGGGAGCTGTTTTTT. Its translation: CASSLELTQGTRELFF.